Listed below are T cell receptor beta chains from one sample, sequenced in a study of T cell responses to AZD1222 COVID-19 vaccine. Assay used: immunoSEQ multiplex PCR; TCRdb lists only in-frame clones, some missing. Of under 110,000 clones in the sample, roughly nine tenths were seen once. This sample comprised peripheral blood, obtained on day 0 of AZD1222 vaccination. The receptor source for this set is an adult in good health. Each CDR3 is given with its conserved first and last residue. Fields, in order: D gene, V gene, clone size, J gene, CDR3 length, CDR3 protein, CDR3 DNA. The D gene is left open where the match is weak. Rows give clone size only sometimes, using once, few, many, or a class for an expanded clone.

>-|TRBV27|-|TRBJ1-1|11
CASRRGSEAFF
TGTGCCAGCAGGCGGGGATCTGAAGCTTTCTTT
>-|TRBV6-5|-|TRBJ1-2|15
CASSYRSDRRYGYTF
TGTGCCAGCAGTTACCGATCGGACCGGCGCTATGGCTACACCTTC
>-|TRBV28|-|TRBJ1-6|14
CASSLGQVNSPLHF
TGTGCCAGCAGTTTAGGGCAGGTTAATTCACCCCTCCACTTT
>TRBD1|TRBV28|-|TRBJ2-3|16
CASSLGNRGSTDTQYF
TGTGCCAGCAGTTTGGGGAACAGGGGAAGCACAGATACGCAGTATTTT
>-|TRBV24-1|-|TRBJ1-1|13
CATSDGQNTEAFF
TGTGCCACCAGTGACGGACAGAACACTGAAGCTTTCTTT
>TRBD2|TRBV10-3|-|TRBJ2-1|14
CAINGAGVYNEQFF
TGTGCCATCAACGGCGCGGGGGTTTACAATGAGCAGTTCTTC
>-|TRBV29-1|-|TRBJ1-1|13
CSAQGLTNTEAFF
TGCAGCGCGCAGGGACTTACGAACACTGAAGCTTTCTTT
>-|TRBV19|-|TRBJ2-1|15
CASSSPGTILYEQFF
TGTGCCAGTAGTTCCCCCGGGACCATCCTCTACGAGCAGTTCTTC
>-|TRBV3-1/TRBV3-2|-|TRBJ2-6|13
CASRGFGANVLTF
TGTGCCAGCAGGGGGTTTGGGGCCAACGTCCTGACTTTC
>-|TRBV12-3/TRBV12-4|few|TRBJ1-1|10
CATGGTEAFF
TGTGCCACCGGGGGCACTGAAGCTTTCTTT
>-|TRBV2|-|TRBJ1-3|11
CAYIGWNTIYF
TGTGCCTATATTGGTTGGAACACCATATATTTT
>TRBD2|TRBV11-2|-|TRBJ2-1|15
CASRQGTSGGYEQFF
TGTGCCAGCAGGCAAGGGACTAGCGGGGGGTATGAGCAGTTCTTC
>-|TRBV2|-|TRBJ1-5|13
CASDDRFNQPQHF
TGTGCCAGCGACGACAGGTTCAATCAGCCCCAGCATTTT